The 2 T cell receptor beta chains below all came from one sample that was sequenced in a study of T-cell reconstitution after alpha-beta-depleted transplantation in children. Preparation of the TCRbeta library used unique molecular identifiers. MiXCR was run by TCRdb on the PCR reads, yielding one entry per CDR3 protein. The table lists about 210,000 distinct CDR3 sequences, roughly 15% of them singletons. This material consisted of PBMCs, mostly from graft donor cells, taken 360 days after TCRalphabeta/CD19-depleted stem cell transplant. All receptors come from a male patient aged 2-10 years who had a stem cell transplant for acute lymphoblastic leukemia, so the T cells may come from the graft donor.

This clonotype has a handful of counts. The rearrangement links TRBV29-1 to TRBJ2-7, with D tentatively TRBD2 (6 bases). Germline V gene sequence: CDR1 SQVTM, CDR2 ANQGSEA. This CDR3 region has 14 residues. V lost 6 bases to trimming and J lost 1 base, with 16 bases between them. CDR3 coding DNA: TGCAGCGTGTCCGGGACTCCAACTTCCTACGAGCAGTACTTC. It codes for CSVSGTPTSYEQYF.

CDR3: CASSQDRGEQFF. CDR3 nucleotides: TGCGCCAGCAGCCAAGATCGGGGAGAGCAGTTCTTC. The chain couples TRBV4-3 to TRBJ2-1; D is possibly TRBD2 (5 bases). This CDR3 spans 12 amino acids. Germline values: CDR1 LGHNA, CDR2 YSLEER. V lost 0 bases and J 10 bases, leaving 7 bases between the germline ends.